This T cell receptor (beta chain) was obtained from a study of blood T cell repertoires in COVID-19 (dated by TCRdb to about 2020). At the level of the whole study: The collaborator samples originated in the United States, Italy and Spain and spanned the acute and convalescent phases of COVID-19. Subjects who had been exposed to COVID-19, were actively infected with it, or had recovered from it provided the deeply sampled blood TCRbeta repertoires that made up the dataset. The material from the prospective study consisted of cDNA or gDNA derived from T cells, B-cell-depleted T cells, or PBMCs. Samples came from the ongoing ImmuneRACE study (first 160 participants) plus 1,254 subjects from 6 global collaborators. The repertoires were released in a freely available public database meant as a resource for research on the immune response to SARS-CoV-2. Where HLA class I and class II types were available, the types were taken from metadata supplied by the sample provider, not from assay-based typing. A de-identified subject ID, COVID-19 status, age in years and sex were almost always included in the sample metadata.

What the research found in general, with its limitations: The quantity of clinical and demographic metadata differed by source and by participant and was supplied without curation.

The germline V and J ends show losses of 10 bases and 5 bases respectively, and no gene match explains 7 bases of the junction. CDR1 and CDR2 were assigned from the germline V gene as MNHEY and SVGAGI. The CDR3 goes from the cysteine to the phenylalanine over 13 residues. Only the CDR3 DNA is retained, 39 bases long and in frame from the first base. Concerning this clone itself: Its recognized antigen is unknown. Base qualities were left out, and no much larger clone turns up one base away.

In Seattle, one collaborating source enrolled patients while the infection was active and tracked those patients longitudinally over the course of disease. The collaborating institutions used their own protocols to collect whole blood in K2EDTA tubes. For TCRbeta analysis, collaborator samples were shipped as frozen whole blood, as isolated PBMCs, or as DNA extracted from either sample type. The immunoSEQ Assay, a bias-controlled multiplex PCR, was used to amplify TCRbeta CDR3 regions from genomic DNA. The paper's processing steps were these. The number of nucleated cells in each sample was estimated from the amplification of reference gene primers within the assay. Sequence reads were collapsed and filtered to measure the absolute abundance of every unique TCRbeta CDR3 rearrangement. For each sample, productive Simpson clonality was calculated as the square root of Simpson's diversity index over productive rearrangements. Drawn from immuneACCESS, this table holds only the in-frame rearrangements with V and J called that TCRdb kept. Clones are partly lost; checked studies trace under half to an unresolved V gene and leave the rest unexplained. The V and J calls and the clone size are those of that table, but D and trimming were determined from the DNA. The sample records about 120,000 clones, approximately 85% of which are singletons. The ten largest make up 15% to 20% of the sample.

The source material was peripheral blood. This receptor was identified in a man younger than 45 with COVID-19, enrolled during active disease. The receptor chain draws on TRBV6-5 and TRBJ2-5; 10 bases in the junction line up with TRBD1. CDR3 loop: CATRDRGWETQYF. The DNA sequence is TGTGCCACACGGGACAGGGGTTGGGAGACCCAGTACTTC.